Detailed here is one TCR beta chain. The antigen remains undetermined. Data came from immunoSEQ multiplex PCR; TCRdb stores just in-frame clones and leaves some out. The table includes 57,000 or so clones, around 83% detected once. This record comes from a study of OX40 agonist ivuxolimab in advanced cancers. Study conclusions and caveats: CD4+ and CD8+ blood T cells expanded clonally by week 6 at 0.1 to 3.0 mg/kg.

This CDR3 region has 16 residues. The V segment lost 2 bases and the J segment 7 bases; nucleotides outside the gene matches: 10. Looked up from germline, CDR1 is MNHEY and CDR2 is SVGAGI. This TCR came from an adult with an advanced solid tumor such as melanoma, head and neck, liver or kidney cancer. The chain joins TRBV6-5 to TRBJ1-2, with TRBD1 identical over 10 bases. The sequenced sample was CD4+ or CD8+ T cells sorted from blood, obtained in a trial of the OX40 agonist ivuxolimab. The CDR3 protein is CASSYVSGTGVRGYTF. CDR3 sequence (DNA): TGTGCCAGCAGTTACGTCTCTGGGACAGGGGTTCGTGGCTACACCTTC.